The source of this T cell receptor beta chain is a study of cytomegalovirus exposure and HLA in healthy donors. Study context: The 100 million to 120 million unique TCR beta sequences, from approximately 170 million T cells, were found by an earlier analysis. Counted in an early data release were tens of millions of unique TCRs from HLA-typed donors. Findings and limits, study-wide: According to the study, around 150 TCR beta chains were cytomegalovirus-associated. Productive status was seen about 90% or about 30% of the time for most TCR beta V segments in an earlier analysis.

Primers included in the PCR were 60 Vbeta and 13 Jbeta primers. Some clones are missing from TCRdb's copy, which holds only in-frame ones; the method was immunoSEQ multiplex PCR. The data contain approximately 99,000 clones, around 80% of them singletons. Of note for this clone: As yet, its antigen is unknown. Other nucleotide sequences from this sample produce the same CDR3.

The length of the CDR3 is 13 residues. V was shortened by 0 bases and J by 0 bases, with 3 bases between the two germline ends. Germline V gene lookup returns CDR1 SGDLS and CDR2 YYNGEE. The receptor comes from a male donor in good health and CMV-seropositive. What was sequenced was PBMCs. The chain recombines TRBV9 with TRBJ1-1; D unclear. In DNA, the CDR3 is TGTGCCAGCAGCGTAGCCGTGAACACTGAAGCTTTCTTT. It codes for CASSVAVNTEAFF.